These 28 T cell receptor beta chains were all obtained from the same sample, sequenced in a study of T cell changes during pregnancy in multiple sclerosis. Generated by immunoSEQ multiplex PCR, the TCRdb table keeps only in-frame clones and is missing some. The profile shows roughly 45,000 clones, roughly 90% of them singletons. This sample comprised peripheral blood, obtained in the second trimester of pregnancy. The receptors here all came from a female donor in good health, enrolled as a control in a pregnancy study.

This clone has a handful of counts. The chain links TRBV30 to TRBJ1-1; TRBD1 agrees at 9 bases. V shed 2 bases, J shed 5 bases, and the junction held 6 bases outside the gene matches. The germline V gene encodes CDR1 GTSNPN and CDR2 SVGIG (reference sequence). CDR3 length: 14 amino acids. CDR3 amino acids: CAWSPGTGRTEAFF. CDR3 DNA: TGTGCCTGGAGTCCTGGGACAGGGAGAACTGAAGCTTTCTTT. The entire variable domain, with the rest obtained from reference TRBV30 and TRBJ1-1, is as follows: SQTIHQWPATLVQPVGSPLSLECTVEGTSNPNLYWYRQAAGRGLQLLFYSVGIGQISSEVPQNLSASRPQDRQFILSSKKLLLSDSGFYLCAWSPGTGRTEAFFGQGTRLTVV.

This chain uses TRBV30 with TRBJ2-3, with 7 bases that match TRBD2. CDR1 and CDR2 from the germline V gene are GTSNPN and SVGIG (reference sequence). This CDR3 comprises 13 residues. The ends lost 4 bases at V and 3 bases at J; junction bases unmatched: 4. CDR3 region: CAWTLRETDTQYF. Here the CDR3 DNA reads TGTGCCTGGACCCTGCGGGAGACAGATACGCAGTATTTT.

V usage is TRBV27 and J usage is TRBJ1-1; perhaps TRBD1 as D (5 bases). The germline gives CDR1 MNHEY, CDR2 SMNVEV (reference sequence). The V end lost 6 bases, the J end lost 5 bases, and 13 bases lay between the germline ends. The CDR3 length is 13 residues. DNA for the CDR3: TGTGCCAGCAGCCCCGTACGGGGGACTGAAGCTTTCTTT. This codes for CASSPVRGTEAFF.

CDR3 protein: CASSPGTSDGNTQYF. The DNA for the CDR3 is TGCGCCAGCAGCCCTGGGACTAGCGACGGAAATACGCAGTATTTT. The rearrangement links TRBV5-1 to TRBJ2-3, with 10 nucleotides matching TRBD2. V lost 4 bases and J lost 7; bases outside the gene matches: 9. Germline lookup yields CDR1 SGHRS and CDR2 YFSETQ. The CDR3 is 15 residues long.

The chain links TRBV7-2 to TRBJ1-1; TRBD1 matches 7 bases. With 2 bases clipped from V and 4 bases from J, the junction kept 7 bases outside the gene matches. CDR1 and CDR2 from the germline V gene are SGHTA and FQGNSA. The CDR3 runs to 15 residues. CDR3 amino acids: CASSLRRTGSTEAFF. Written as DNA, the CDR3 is TGTGCCAGCAGCTTACGGCGGACAGGATCCACTGAAGCTTTCTTT.

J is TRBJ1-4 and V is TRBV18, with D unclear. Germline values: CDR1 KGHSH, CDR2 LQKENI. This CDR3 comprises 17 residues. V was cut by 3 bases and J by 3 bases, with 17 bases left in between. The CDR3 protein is CASSPPLVLASNEKLFF. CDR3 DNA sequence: TGTGCCAGCTCACCTCCCCTAGTTTTGGCGTCTAATGAAAAACTGTTTTTT.

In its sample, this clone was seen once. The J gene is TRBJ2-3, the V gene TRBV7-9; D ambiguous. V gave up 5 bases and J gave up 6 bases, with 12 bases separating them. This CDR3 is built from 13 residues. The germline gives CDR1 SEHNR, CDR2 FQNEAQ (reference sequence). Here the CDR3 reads CASSALAADTQYF. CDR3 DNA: TGTGCCAGCAGCGCCCTGGCGGCGGATACGCAGTATTTT.

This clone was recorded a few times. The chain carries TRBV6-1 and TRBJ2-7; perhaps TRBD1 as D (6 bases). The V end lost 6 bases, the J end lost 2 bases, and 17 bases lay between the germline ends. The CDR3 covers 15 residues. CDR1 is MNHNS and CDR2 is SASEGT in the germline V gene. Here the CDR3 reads CASRRQESNTYEQYF. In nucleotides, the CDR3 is TGTGCCAGCAGAAGACAGGAGTCCAATACCTACGAGCAGTACTTC.

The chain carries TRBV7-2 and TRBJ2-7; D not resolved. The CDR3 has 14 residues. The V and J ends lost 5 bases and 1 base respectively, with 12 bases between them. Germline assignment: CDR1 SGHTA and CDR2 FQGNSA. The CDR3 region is CASSQARHSYEQYF. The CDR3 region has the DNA TGTGCCAGCAGCCAAGCCAGACATTCCTACGAGCAGTACTTC.

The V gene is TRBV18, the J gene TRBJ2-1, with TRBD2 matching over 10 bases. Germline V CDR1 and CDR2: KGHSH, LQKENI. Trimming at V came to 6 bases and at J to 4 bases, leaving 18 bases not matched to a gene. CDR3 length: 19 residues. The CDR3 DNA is TGTGCCAGCTCTCCCTTGATACTCAGCGGGGGGGAAACATACAATGAGCAGTTCTTC. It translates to CASSPLILSGGETYNEQFF.

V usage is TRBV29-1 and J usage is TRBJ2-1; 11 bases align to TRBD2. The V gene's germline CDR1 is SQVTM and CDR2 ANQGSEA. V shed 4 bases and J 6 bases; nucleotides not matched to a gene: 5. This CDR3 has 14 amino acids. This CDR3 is CSVVGTSGSNEQFF. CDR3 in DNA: TGCAGCGTTGTTGGGACTAGCGGCTCCAATGAGCAGTTCTTC.

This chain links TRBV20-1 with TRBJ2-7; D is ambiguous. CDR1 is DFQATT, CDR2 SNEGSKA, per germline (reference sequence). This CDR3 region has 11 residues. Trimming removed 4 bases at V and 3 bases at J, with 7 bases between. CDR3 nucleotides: TGCAGTGCTAATCAGTTCTACGAGCAGTACTTC. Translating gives CSANQFYEQYF.

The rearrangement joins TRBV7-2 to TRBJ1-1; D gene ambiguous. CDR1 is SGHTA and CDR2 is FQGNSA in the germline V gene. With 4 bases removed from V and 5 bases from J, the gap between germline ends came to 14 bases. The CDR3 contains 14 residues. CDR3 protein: CASSYDLIATEAFF. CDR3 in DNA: TGTGCCAGCAGCTATGACTTGATCGCGACTGAAGCTTTCTTT.

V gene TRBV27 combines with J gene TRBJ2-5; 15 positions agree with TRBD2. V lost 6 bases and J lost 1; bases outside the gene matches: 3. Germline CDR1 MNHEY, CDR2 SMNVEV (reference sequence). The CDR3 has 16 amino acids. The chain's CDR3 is CASRGLAGGIQETQYF. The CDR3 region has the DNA TGTGCCAGCAGAGGACTAGCGGGGGGGATCCAAGAGACCCAGTACTTC.

The CDR3 reads CASSLWQEVRGTDTQYF. The CDR3 bases are TGCGCCAGCAGCTTGTGGCAGGAGGTGAGGGGCACAGATACGCAGTATTTT. V usage is TRBV5-1 and J usage is TRBJ2-3, with D possibly being TRBD2 (5 bases). The V end lost 1 base, the J end lost 1 base, and 16 bases lay between the germline ends. Germline V gene sequence: CDR1 SGHRS, CDR2 YFSETQ. The CDR3 runs 17 residues.

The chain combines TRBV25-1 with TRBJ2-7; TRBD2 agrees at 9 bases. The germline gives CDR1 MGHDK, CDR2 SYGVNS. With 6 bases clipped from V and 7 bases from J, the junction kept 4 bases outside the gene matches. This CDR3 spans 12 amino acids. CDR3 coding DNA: TGTGCCAGCAGAGGGACTAGCTTGGAGCAGTACTTC. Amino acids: CASRGTSLEQYF.

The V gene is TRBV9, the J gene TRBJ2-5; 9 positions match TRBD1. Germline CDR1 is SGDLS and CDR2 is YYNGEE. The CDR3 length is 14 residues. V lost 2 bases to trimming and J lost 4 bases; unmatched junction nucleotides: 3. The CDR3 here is CASSVGTGRETQYF. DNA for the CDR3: TGTGCCAGCAGCGTCGGGACAGGGAGAGAGACCCAGTACTTC.

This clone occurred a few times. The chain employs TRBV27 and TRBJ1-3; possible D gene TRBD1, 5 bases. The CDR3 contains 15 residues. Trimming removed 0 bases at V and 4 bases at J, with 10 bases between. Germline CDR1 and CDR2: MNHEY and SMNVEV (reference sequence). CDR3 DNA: TGTGCCAGCAGTTTATCAGGAGGGGCGGGAAACACCATATATTTT. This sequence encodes CASSLSGGAGNTIYF.

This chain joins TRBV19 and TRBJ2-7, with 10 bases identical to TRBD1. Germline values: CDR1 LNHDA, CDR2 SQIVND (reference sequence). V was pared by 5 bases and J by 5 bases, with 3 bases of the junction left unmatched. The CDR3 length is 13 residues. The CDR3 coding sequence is TGTGCCAGTAGTTCGGGACAGGGGAACGAGCAGTACTTC. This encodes CASSSGQGNEQYF.

CDR3 bases: TGTGCCTGGAAGAGGTTGCGGGAGAATTTCTTAAATGAGCAGTTCTTC. Translated, it gives CAWKRLRENFLNEQFF. The chain combines TRBV30 with TRBJ2-1; 7 nucleotides align to TRBD2. V trimming: 4 bases; J trimming: 7 bases; junction bases outside the gene matches: 16. The CDR3 extends over 16 amino acids. Germline values: CDR1 GTSNPN, CDR2 SVGIG (reference sequence). Full variable domain (outside the CDR3, taken from reference TRBV30 and TRBJ2-1): SQTIHQWPATLVQPVGSPLSLECTVEGTSNPNLYWYRQAAGRGLQLLFYSVGIGQISSEVPQNLSASRPQDRQFILSSKKLLLSDSGFYLCAWKRLRENFLNEQFFGPGTRLTVL.

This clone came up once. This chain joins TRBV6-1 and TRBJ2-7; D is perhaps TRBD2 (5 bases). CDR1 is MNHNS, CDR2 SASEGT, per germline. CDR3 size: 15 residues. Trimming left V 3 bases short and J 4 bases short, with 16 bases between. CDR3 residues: CASSDGSRVPYEQYF. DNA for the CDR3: TGTGCCAGCAGTGATGGGAGTAGGGTTCCGTACGAGCAGTACTTC.

The chain's CDR3 is CAIRGGGNQPQHF. In nucleotides, the CDR3 is TGTGCCATCAGGGGAGGGGGAAATCAGCCCCAGCATTTT. The rearrangement joins TRBV10-3 to TRBJ1-5; D is possibly TRBD1 (6 bases). Trimming left V 6 bases short and J 4 bases short, with 10 bases between. Germline V gene lookup returns CDR1 ENHRY and CDR2 SYGVKD. The CDR3 has 13 amino acids.

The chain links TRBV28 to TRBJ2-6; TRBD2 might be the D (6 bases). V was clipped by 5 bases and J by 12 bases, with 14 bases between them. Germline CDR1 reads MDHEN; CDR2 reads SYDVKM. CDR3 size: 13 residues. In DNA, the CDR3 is TGTGCCAGCAGTCCCCCCCGGGAGACCGTCCTGACTTTC. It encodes CASSPPRETVLTF.

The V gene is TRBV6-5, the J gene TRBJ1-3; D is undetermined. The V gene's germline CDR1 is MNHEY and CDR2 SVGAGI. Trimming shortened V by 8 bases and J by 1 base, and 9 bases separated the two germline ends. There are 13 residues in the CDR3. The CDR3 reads CASGSTSGNTIYF. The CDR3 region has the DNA TGTGCCAGCGGTTCGACATCTGGAAACACCATATATTTT.

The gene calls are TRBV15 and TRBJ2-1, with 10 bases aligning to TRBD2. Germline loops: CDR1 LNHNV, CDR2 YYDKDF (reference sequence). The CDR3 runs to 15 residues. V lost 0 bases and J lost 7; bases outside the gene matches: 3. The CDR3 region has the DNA TGTGCCACCAGCAGAGATCGACTAGCGGGTAATGAGCAGTTCTTC. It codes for CATSRDRLAGNEQFF.

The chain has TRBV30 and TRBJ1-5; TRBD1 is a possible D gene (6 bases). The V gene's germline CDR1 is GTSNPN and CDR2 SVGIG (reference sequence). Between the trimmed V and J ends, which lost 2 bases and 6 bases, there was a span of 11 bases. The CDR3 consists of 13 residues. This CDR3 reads CAWSIQGGQPQHF. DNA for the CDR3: TGTGCCTGGAGTATACAGGGCGGTCAGCCCCAGCATTTT.

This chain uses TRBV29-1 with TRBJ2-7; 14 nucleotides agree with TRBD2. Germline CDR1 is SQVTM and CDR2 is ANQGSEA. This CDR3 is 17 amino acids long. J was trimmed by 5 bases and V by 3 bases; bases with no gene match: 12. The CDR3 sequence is CSVETSGRAIGPDEQYF. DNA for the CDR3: TGCAGCGTTGAGACTAGCGGGAGGGCCATAGGCCCAGACGAGCAGTACTTC.

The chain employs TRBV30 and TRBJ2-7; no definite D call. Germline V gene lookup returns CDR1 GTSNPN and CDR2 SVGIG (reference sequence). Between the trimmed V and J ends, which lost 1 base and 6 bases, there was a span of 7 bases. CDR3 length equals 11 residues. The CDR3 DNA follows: TGTGCCTGGAGTGGCCAGTCCGAGCAGTACTTC. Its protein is CAWSGQSEQYF.